This T cell receptor beta chain was profiled in a study of T cell clones after liver transplantation (dated by TCRdb to about 2019). Regarding the complete study: Samples were obtained from ITN030ST, a randomized trial in which withdrawal of immunosuppression was attempted within 2 years of liver transplantation. Donor-reactive T cell clones were identified by TCRbeta sequencing following a pre-transplant mixed lymphocyte reaction and were subsequently tracked in post-transplant blood. Third party-reactive TCRbeta sequences from pre-transplant MLRs were also identified as an antigen-independent comparator for donor-reactive sequences. Of the eight recipients, three were HCV-positive, while the remaining recipients had been transplanted for non-autoimmune, non-viral indications. Subjects received no induction therapy and standard immunosuppression until randomization at 12-24 months post-transplant. Tolerance was defined as complete immunosuppression withdrawal for at least one year with no rise in liver enzymes beyond twice the upper limit of normal. Blood samples were collected pre-transplant, pre-randomization before withdrawal, and post-randomization after either complete withdrawal or failed withdrawal. Of the 8 liver transplant recipients making up the studied cohort, 3 were classified as tolerant and 5 as non-tolerant.

Notes on this clone: Its antigen is still unknown. No base quality information exists; no much larger clone differs at one position.

Unstimulated PBMCs, after thawing, were stained for CD3, CD4 and CD8 and then FACS-sorted into CD3+CD4+ and CD3+CD8+ populations. Each of the 8 studied subjects was randomized to immunosuppression withdrawal. The Qiagen DNeasy Blood and Tissue Kit was used to isolate genomic DNA. Using immunoSEQ, frozen genomic DNA was subjected to high-throughput TCRbeta CDR3 sequencing, a process that included PCR amplification, mapping, bias correction and internal controls. Under the source paper's analysis protocol: Only productive rearrangements were retained, and each unique TCRbeta sequence was defined by its CDR3 nucleotide sequence together with its V and J gene. For a sequence to be called donor-reactive, it needed a frequency of at least 0.01% and at least 5-fold expansion in CFSE-low cells compared with unstimulated pre-transplant cells. Minimum frequency thresholds were set for each subject on the basis of the unstimulated sample with the lowest template count, so that a detection power of at least 90% was ensured. Jensen-Shannon divergence between the top 1000 TCRbeta sequences post-transplant and pre-transplant was used to measure repertoire turnover. Two-sided Fisher's exact tests were used to test for changes in the detection of donor-reactive sequences. The table was pulled from immuneACCESS by TCRdb, which kept in-frame rearrangements only. Such tables lose some clones; where checked, under half of the loss comes from unresolved V genes, and the rest has no known cause. From that table come the V and J calls and clone size; the DNA was used to work out D and trimming. The sample profile shows around 76,000 clones; 75% to 85% of them were found once. In total, the top ten clones hold roughly 0.87% of the sample.

Deletion took 1 base off V and 2 bases off J, with a span of 9 bases between the germline ends. CDR1 SGHRS and CDR2 YFSETQ are derived from the germline V gene. The CDR3 sequence holds 15 residues, the cysteine and phenylalanine included. The DNA shown is the 45-base CDR3, in frame from base 1. Results the study describes overall, beyond this receptor: In a couple of subjects, low numbers of available donor cells limited the measurable donor-reactive repertoire. A greater decline was seen for donor-reactive sequences than for third party-reactive sequences, suggesting partial antigen-specific deletion unrelated to withdrawal success. Once repertoire turnover was taken into account, donor-reactive detection showed a significant reduction for CD4 in 7 of 8 subjects and for CD8 in 8 of 8. In 5 of 8 subjects, regardless of tolerance or HCV status, circulating donor-reactive CD4 TCRbeta sequences dropped significantly post-transplant. Since no allograft tissue specimens were available, donor-reactive T cells may have migrated into the graft instead of being deleted. Conclusions were preliminary, limited by small, heterogeneous patient numbers and non-standardized post-transplant time points.

The TCR comes from a human patient who received a liver transplant. Once a transplant has taken place, some T cells may be donor derived. The chain couples TRBV5-1 to TRBJ1-4; the D gene lacks a confident call. The sample consisted of CD4+ T cells from blood, taken 12 months after liver transplant. CDR3 region: CASSLFLGTNEKLFF. The DNA sequence is as follows: TGCGCCAGCAGCTTGTTCCTTGGGACTAATGAAAAACTGTTTTTT.